Presented here are 19 T cell receptor beta chains from one specimen sequenced in a study of OX40 agonist ivuxolimab in advanced cancers. Generated by immunoSEQ multiplex PCR, the TCRdb table keeps only in-frame clones and is missing some. The repertoire consists of 89,000 or so clones, with roughly 88% occurring once and the leading ten covering approximately 0.71%. The source material was CD4+ or CD8+ T cells sorted from blood, sampled in a trial of the OX40 agonist ivuxolimab. The receptor source for this set is an adult with an advanced solid tumor such as melanoma, head and neck, liver or kidney cancer.

The genes are TRBV7-2 and TRBJ2-7; 7 bases fit TRBD2. V lost 3 bases to trimming and J lost 7 bases; unmatched junction nucleotides: 9. This CDR3 region has 14 residues. Per the germline V gene, CDR1 is SGHTA and CDR2 is FQGNSA. The CDR3 loop is CASSFRGDRGEQYF. The CDR3, as DNA: TGTGCCAGCAGCTTCCGGGGGGATCGAGGAGAGCAGTACTTC.

The chain has TRBV28 and TRBJ1-5; a weak D match, TRBD1 (6 bases). V dropped 6 bases and J dropped 1 base, with 10 bases sitting between them. This CDR3 spans 14 amino acids. The germline gives CDR1 MDHEN, CDR2 SYDVKM. The CDR3 is CASSEGGSNQPQHF. The CDR3 nucleotides are TGTGCCAGCAGCGAAGGGGGGAGCAATCAGCCCCAGCATTTT.

V and J are TRBV19 and TRBJ2-5; D is perhaps TRBD1 (5 bases). Germline V gene sequence: CDR1 LNHDA, CDR2 SQIVND (reference sequence). The V end was cut by 4 bases, the J end by 5 bases, with 14 bases between. This CDR3 region has 14 residues. CDR3 sequence reads: CASSRVVGRETQYF. Written as DNA, the CDR3 is TGTGCCAGTAGTAGGGTAGTGGGGCGGGAGACCCAGTACTTC.

The chain has TRBV30 and TRBJ2-3; 9 bases align to TRBD2. The CDR3 consists of 15 residues. The V gene end was trimmed by 0 bases and the J gene end by 0 bases; junction bases not matched to a gene: 1. Germline V CDR1 and CDR2: GTSNPN, SVGIG (reference sequence). The CDR3 coding sequence is TGTGCCTGGAGTGTTGGACTAGCGAGCACAGATACGCAGTATTTT. It is translated as CAWSVGLASTDTQYF.

This chain links TRBV7-2 with TRBJ1-1; D is ambiguous. CDR1 is SGHTA, CDR2 FQGNSA, per germline. V lost 4 bases to trimming and J lost 2 bases, with 11 bases between them. The CDR3 is 14 residues long. CDR3 sequence reads: CASSSLSSNTEAFF. Here the CDR3 DNA reads TGTGCCAGCAGCTCCCTCAGTTCCAACACTGAAGCTTTCTTT.

V and J are TRBV6-1 and TRBJ2-5; D is possibly TRBD2 (5 bases). Germline lookup yields CDR1 MNHNS and CDR2 SASEGT. The CDR3 loop spans 13 amino acids. V was pared by 10 bases and J by 2 bases, with 14 bases between. The CDR3 sequence: CAMSRTGQETQYF. In DNA, the CDR3 is TGTGCCATGTCGAGGACGGGACAAGAGACCCAGTACTTC.

V usage is TRBV9 and J usage is TRBJ2-3; D may be TRBD1 (6 bases). Germline lookup yields CDR1 SGDLS and CDR2 YYNGEE. The CDR3 spans 12 residues. V gave up 4 bases and J gave up 5 bases, with 8 bases separating them. CDR3 protein: CASSPQGDTQYF. The CDR3 nucleotides read TGTGCCAGCAGCCCACAGGGAGATACGCAGTATTTT.

The CDR3 coding sequence is TGTGCCAGCAGCCCCCTAGATACGCAGTATTTT. It codes for CASSPLDTQYF. The V and J genes are TRBV7-9 and TRBJ2-3; D remains ambiguous. The CDR3 is made up of 11 amino acids. V was shortened by 5 bases and J by 5 bases, with 5 bases between the two germline ends. Germline loops: CDR1 SEHNR, CDR2 FQNEAQ (reference sequence).

The chain links TRBV5-1 to TRBJ2-2; TRBD2 agrees at 9 bases. Germline CDR1 reads SGHRS; CDR2 reads YFSETQ. The CDR3 is made up of 20 amino acids. J lost 3 bases, V lost 5 bases, and 20 bases had no gene match. The CDR3 sequence is CASRWDTPMSLAGHTGELFF. CDR3 nucleotide sequence: TGCGCCAGCAGGTGGGACACCCCGATGAGTCTAGCGGGACACACCGGGGAGCTGTTTTTT. Full variable domain (remainder filled in from reference TRBV5-1 and TRBJ2-2): KAGVTQTPRYLIKTRGQQVTLSCSPISGHRSVSWYQQTPGQGLQFLFEYFSETQRNKGNFPGRFSGRQFSNSRSEMNVSTLELGDSALYLCASRWDTPMSLAGHTGELFFGEGSRLTVL.

The chain couples TRBV21-1 to TRBJ2-7; the table gives TRBD1 as D, unverified against the DNA. TRBV21-1 is described as a pseudogene. The CDR3 is 16 residues long. CDR3 DNA: TGTGCCAGCAGCCCAGGGGGTACTCCCCCTCAGGACGAGCAGTACTTC. This encodes CASSPGGTPPQDEQYF.

The chain recombines TRBV27 with TRBJ2-5; TRBD1 or TRBD2 may be the D gene (5 bases each). V lost 5 bases and J lost 5, with 15 bases in between. The germline V gene has CDR1 MNHEY and CDR2 SMNVEV (reference sequence). The CDR3 loop spans 14 amino acids. CDR3 bases: TGTGCCAGCAGTCCATGGACGGGGACGGAGACCCAGTACTTC. This gives the protein CASSPWTGTETQYF.

The V and J genes are TRBV7-9 and TRBJ2-1; TRBD2 matches 10 bases. Per germline, CDR1 SEHNR and CDR2 FQNEAQ (reference sequence). The trim removed 5 bases at V and 7 bases at J, leaving 11 bases unmatched. The CDR3 runs 16 residues. CDR3 nucleotides: TGTGCCAGCAGCCTCAGGGTACTAGCGGGATCGAATGAGCAGTTCTTC. Encoded protein: CASSLRVLAGSNEQFF.

The CDR3 reads CASGSGRGFYF. The CDR3 DNA is TGTGCCAGCGGGTCGGGACGGGGTTTCTACTTC. V usage is TRBV6-5 and J usage is TRBJ2-7, with D perhaps given as TRBD1 or TRBD2 (5 bases each). CDR3 length: 11 residues. CDR1 is MNHEY and CDR2 is SVGAGI in the germline V gene. Trimming removed 8 bases at V and 13 bases at J, with 18 bases between.

The rearrangement joins TRBV11-1 to TRBJ2-5; 7 nucleotides align to TRBD2. The J segment lost 1 base and the V segment lost 1 base, leaving 6 bases of the junction unmatched. The CDR3 length is 16 residues. CDR1 is SGHAT, CDR2 FQDESV, per germline (reference sequence). As DNA, the CDR3 is TGTGCCAGCAGCTTAGATACGGGGGGAGGCCAAGAGACCCAGTACTTC. As protein: CASSLDTGGGQETQYF. The variable domain in full, with the rest retrieved from reference TRBV11-1 and TRBJ2-5, is EAEVAQSPRYKITEKSQAVAFWCDPISGHATLYWYRQILGQGPELLVQFQDESVVDDSQLPKDRFSAERLKGVDSTLKIQPAELGDSAMYLCASSLDTGGGQETQYFGPGTRLLVL.

The chain uses TRBV19 and TRBJ1-4; D call uncertain. The V end lost 3 bases, the J end lost 4 bases, and 12 bases lay between the germline ends. The CDR3 has 15 residues. Germline V lookup: CDR1 LNHDA, CDR2 SQIVND (reference sequence). Here the CDR3 reads CASSIPADFNEKLFF. DNA of the CDR3: TGTGCCAGTAGTATCCCGGCAGATTTTAATGAAAAACTGTTTTTT.

V usage is TRBV7-8 and J usage is TRBJ2-2; either TRBD1 or TRBD2 may fit D (5 bases each). The V end was cut by 0 bases, the J end by 1 base, with 9 bases between. CDR1 SGHVS and CDR2 FQNEAQ come from the germline V gene. This CDR3 is built from 16 residues. The CDR3 spells CASSLAGTRNTGELFF. The DNA for the CDR3 is TGTGCCAGCAGCTTAGCCGGGACCAGGAACACCGGGGAGCTGTTTTTT.

The genes are TRBV30 and TRBJ1-6; unclear D gene. The CDR3 totals 13 residues. Trimming removed 0 bases at V and 13 bases at J, with 13 bases between. Germline CDR1 GTSNPN, CDR2 SVGIG (reference sequence). The CDR3 DNA is TGTGCCTGGAGTGTACAAACATCCGACCCCCTCCACTTT. Protein sequence: CAWSVQTSDPLHF.

The CDR3 nucleotides read TGTGCCAGCAGTCTCCTGGGGAGGGACAATCAGCCCCAGCATTTT. Residues: CASSLLGRDNQPQHF. The chain uses TRBV28 and TRBJ1-5; D is unresolved. Deletions cut 5 bases from V and 3 bases from J, with 14 bases between. This CDR3 spans 15 amino acids. Per germline, CDR1 MDHEN and CDR2 SYDVKM.

V is TRBV15 and J is TRBJ1-2; tentatively, D is TRBD1 (6 bases). The CDR3 is 14 amino acids. Germline loops: CDR1 LNHNV, CDR2 YYDKDF (reference sequence). V was pared by 4 bases and J by 8 bases, with 17 bases between. Written as DNA, the CDR3 is TGTGCCACCAGCAAACGAGGGGGTTTCGAGGGCTACACCTTC. It translates to CATSKRGGFEGYTF.